These 32 T cell receptor beta chains were sequenced from one sample in a study. Via MiXCR, TCRdb re-called the 5' RACE reads, giving one row per CDR3 protein. The table shows some 32,000 distinct CDR3 sequences, with less than 25% occurring only once. Source material: memory CD4+ T cells sorted from blood. Stated subset: memory CD4+ T cells, CD4+CD45RO+CD25-. The receptors shown here come from a female donor with breast cancer.

This clonotype has a count of ten or more. CDR3 nucleotide sequence: TGTGCCAGCAGCTTGCGACAGGGGGCGAGTGCTTTCTTT. Its translation: CASSLRQGASAFF. V gene TRBV7-9 combines with J gene TRBJ1-1; 10 bases fit TRBD1. Germline V CDR1 and CDR2: SEHNR, FQNEAQ (reference sequence). Trimming cost V 3 bases and J 11 bases; bases outside gene matches: 6. The CDR3 totals 13 residues. Full variable domain (outside the CDR3, taken from reference TRBV7-9 and TRBJ1-1): DTGVSQNPRHKITKRGQNVTFRCDPISEHNRLYWYRQTLGQGPEFLTYFQNEAQLEKSRLLSDRFSAERPKGSFSTLEIQRTEQGDSAMYLCASSLRQGASAFFGQGTRLTVV.

The chain recombines TRBV20-1 with TRBJ1-6; D is ambiguous. This CDR3 comprises 14 residues. V was shortened by 2 bases and J by 1 base, with 6 bases between the two germline ends. Germline CDR1 reads DFQATT; CDR2 reads SNEGSKA (reference sequence). The DNA for the CDR3 is TGCAGTGCTAGAAGGAGGTCCTATAATTCACCCCTCCACTTT. Amino acids: CSARRRSYNSPLHF.

This clonotype came up many times. This rearrangement joins TRBV7-8 to TRBJ2-2, with D unclear. With 6 bases removed from V and 7 bases from J, the gap between germline ends came to 21 bases. The CDR3 length is 16 residues. Germline CDR1 is SGHVS and CDR2 is FQNEAQ. The CDR3 nucleotides read TGTGCCAGCAGGGAGAAAACCGTCCTGCTCGACGGGGAGCTGTTTTTT. This encodes CASREKTVLLDGELFF. Variable domain in full (rest from reference TRBV7-8 and TRBJ2-2): GAGVSQSPRYKVAKRGQDVALRCDPISGHVSLFWYQQALGQGPEFLTYFQNEAQLDKSGLPSDRFFAERPEGSVSTLKIQRTQQEDSAVYLCASREKTVLLDGELFFGEGSRLTVL.

This clonotype has ten or more counts. The rearrangement uses TRBV28 and TRBJ2-7; unclear D gene. The ends were cut back, 7 bases at V and 0 bases at J, with 22 bases in the middle. This CDR3 comprises 17 residues. The germline V gene has CDR1 MDHEN and CDR2 SYDVKM. The CDR3 loop is CASIKARALVLSYEQYF. CDR3 nucleotide sequence: TGTGCCAGCATCAAAGCCCGGGCCCTTGTCCTCTCCTACGAGCAGTACTTC. The whole variable domain, filled in from reference TRBV28 and TRBJ2-7, reads DVKVTQSSRYLVKRTGEKVFLECVQDMDHENMFWYRQDPGLGLRLIYFSYDVKMKEKGDIPEGYSVSREKKERFSLILESASTNQTSMYLCASIKARALVLSYEQYFGPGTRLTVT.

This clonotype was seen repeatedly, ten times or more. This chain joins TRBV12-3 or TRBV12-4 and TRBJ1-2, with D maybe TRBD1 (5 bases). This CDR3 region has 16 residues. V lost 1 base and J lost 5, with 17 bases in between. Here the CDR3 DNA reads TGTGCCAGCAGTTTAGGGACTGCGGGGCTCGCTTATGGCTACACCTTC. It codes for CASSLGTAGLAYGYTF.

The chain combines TRBV7-8 with TRBJ2-5, with D maybe TRBD1 (6 bases). There are 14 residues in the CDR3. Germline V gene data show CDR1 as SGHVS and CDR2 as FQNEAQ. V shed 5 bases and J shed 4 bases, with 14 bases lying between them. The CDR3 DNA reads as TGTGCCAGCAGCGGACGAACAGGGCGAGAGACCCAGTACTTC. Its translation: CASSGRTGRETQYF.

The chain combines TRBV7-2 with TRBJ2-1, with D perhaps being TRBD1 or TRBD2 (6 bases each). The CDR3 is 17 residues long. Trimming took off 3 bases at V and 4 bases at J, with 19 bases between the two ends. Germline loops: CDR1 SGHTA, CDR2 FQGNSA. In DNA, the CDR3 is TGTGCCAGCAGCTTCCCTCCGTTCGGGGGCGGGTACAATGAGCAGTTCTTC. Translated, it gives CASSFPPFGGGYNEQFF.

This clonotype counts as medium-sized. This CDR3 is CSARVYRGGTEAFF. CDR3 coding DNA: TGCAGTGCTAGAGTATACAGGGGAGGCACTGAAGCTTTCTTT. This sequence joins TRBV20-1 and TRBJ1-1, with 7 bases fitting TRBD1. The J segment lost 4 bases and the V segment lost 1 base, leaving 6 bases of the junction unmatched. Germline lookup yields CDR1 DFQATT and CDR2 SNEGSKA (reference sequence). The CDR3 contains 14 residues.

The chain joins TRBV20-1 to TRBJ2-5; D may be TRBD1 (5 bases). The germline gives CDR1 DFQATT, CDR2 SNEGSKA (reference sequence). The ends were cut back, 6 bases at V and 9 bases at J, with 14 bases in the middle. The CDR3 runs 11 residues. The CDR3 reads CSARAGQAQYF. CDR3 bases: TGCAGTGCCCGAGCAGGGCAGGCCCAGTACTTC.

By share, this clonotype ranks as medium-sized. The CDR3 spells CASSPGLASYNEQFF. CDR3 coding DNA: TGCGCCAGCAGCCCGGGACTAGCGAGCTACAATGAGCAGTTCTTC. The rearrangement joins TRBV4-3 to TRBJ2-1; 10 nucleotides agree with TRBD2. Germline V gene lookup returns CDR1 LGHNA and CDR2 YSLEER. Unmatched junction bases numbered 3, after V lost 4 bases and J lost 3 bases. The CDR3 is 15 residues long.

Many counts were recorded for this clonotype. The chain is built from TRBV4-1 and TRBJ1-1; D is unclear. V shed 0 bases and J shed 0 bases, with 8 bases lying between them. The CDR3 totals 15 residues. Germline V gene sequence: CDR1 MGHRA, CDR2 YSYEKL. In nucleotides, the CDR3 is TGCGCCAGCAGCCAAGAGACTGAGATGAACACTGAAGCTTTCTTT. Translation gives CASSQETEMNTEAFF.

About this clonotype: A read error may account for a junction end that differs from germline. This chain links TRBV3-1 with TRBJ1-5; D gene uncertain. The CDR3 extends over 14 amino acids. Germline V CDR1 and CDR2: LGHDT, YNNKEL (reference sequence). The CDR3 DNA reads as TGTGCCAGCAGCCAAGATCGAAGGTATCAGCCCCGGCATTTT. Translation: CASSQDRRYQPRHF.

This clonotype was seen a few times. The J gene is TRBJ1-2, the V gene TRBV7-9; D is unresolved. The CDR3 is 12 amino acids. Germline CDR1 and CDR2: SEHNR and FQNEAQ (reference sequence). Between the trimmed V and J ends, which lost 4 bases and 7 bases, there was a span of 10 bases. The CDR3 DNA follows: TGTGCCAGCAGCTCAACGGCGGGTGGCTACACCTTC. It codes for CASSSTAGGYTF.

This clonotype was seen a few times. The V call is TRBV20-1, the J call TRBJ2-7, with TRBD2 identical over 10 bases. The CDR3 has 15 amino acids. Germline V gene sequence: CDR1 DFQATT, CDR2 SNEGSKA (reference sequence). Germline trimming cut 2 bases from V and 3 bases from J; bases unmatched to any gene: 7. The chain's CDR3 is CSARTTSGALYEQYF. The CDR3 DNA sequence: TGCAGTGCTAGAACTACTAGCGGGGCCCTCTACGAGCAGTACTTC.

There are a few counts of this clonotype. The chain is built from TRBV10-3 and TRBJ1-6, with TRBD1 identical over 8 bases. This CDR3 is 16 amino acids long. From germline, CDR1 is ENHRY and CDR2 SYGVKD. With V trimmed by 4 bases and J by 5 bases, 7 bases remained unmatched. The CDR3: CAISGSPDRDNSPLHF. The DNA for the CDR3 is TGTGCCATCAGTGGGAGCCCGGACAGGGATAATTCACCCCTCCACTTT.

The V gene is TRBV27, the J gene TRBJ2-7; D remains unclear. CDR1 is MNHEY, CDR2 SMNVEV, per germline (reference sequence). V dropped 5 bases and J dropped 2 bases, with 4 bases sitting between them. The CDR3 loop spans 11 amino acids. CDR3 in amino acids: CASSGPYEQYF. The CDR3 nucleotides are TGTGCCAGCAGTGGCCCCTACGAGCAGTACTTC.

This clonotype has just a few counts. The J gene is TRBJ1-1, the V gene TRBV4-1; 9 bases align to TRBD1. After removal of 1 base from V and 5 bases from J, the junction contained 8 bases not matched to a gene. Germline V gives CDR1 MGHRA, CDR2 YSYEKL. This CDR3 has 16 residues. CDR3: CASSQAVDRGWTEAFF. CDR3 sequence (DNA): TGCGCCAGCAGCCAAGCCGTCGACAGGGGGTGGACTGAAGCTTTCTTT.

This clonotype was recorded a few times. J is TRBJ2-1 and V is TRBV7-2; no clear D gene. The germline V and J ends were trimmed by 5 bases and 4 bases, with 9 bases remaining between them. CDR3 length: 13 amino acids. Germline loops: CDR1 SGHTA, CDR2 FQGNSA. The CDR3 bases are TGTGCCAGCAGCCCACCCTTATACAATGAGCAGTTCTTC. Translated, it gives CASSPPLYNEQFF.

The table lists this clonotype with many counts. This chain connects TRBV7-2 to TRBJ1-4; weak D call: TRBD1 (5 bases). Germline assignment: CDR1 SGHTA and CDR2 FQGNSA. V gave up 1 base and J gave up 3 bases, with 9 bases separating them. The CDR3 has 15 amino acids. The CDR3 DNA reads as TGTGCCAGCAGCTTAGTGAGGGGACCTAATGAAAAACTGTTTTTT. The encoded protein is CASSLVRGPNEKLFF.

The chain has TRBV5-1 and TRBJ1-1; D is uncertain. Germline lookup yields CDR1 SGHRS and CDR2 YFSETQ. There are 14 residues in the CDR3. V lost 1 base, J lost 1 base, and 8 bases lay in between. CDR3 DNA sequence: TGCGCCAGCAGCTTGTATTCAGGGAACACTGAAGCTTTCTTT. Its protein product is CASSLYSGNTEAFF.

A few counts support this clonotype. This chain connects TRBV6-5 to TRBJ1-4, with D possibly being TRBD1 (5 bases). CDR1 is MNHEY, CDR2 SVGAGI, per germline. The CDR3 has 16 amino acids. V dropped 2 bases and J dropped 0 bases, with 10 bases sitting between them. The DNA of the CDR3 is TGTGCCAGCAGTTACGGGGCAGGTACAACTAATGAAAAACTGTTTTTT. It codes for CASSYGAGTTNEKLFF.

This clonotype was recorded at least ten times. In DNA form, the CDR3 reads TGTGCCATCAGTGAGTCGATGGGAGGAGATCAGCCCCAGCATTTT. Residues: CAISESMGGDQPQHF. The rearrangement uses TRBV10-3 and TRBJ1-5; D call uncertain. This CDR3 has 15 residues. Trimming removed 0 bases from V and 5 bases from J, with 11 bases in between. The germline gives CDR1 ENHRY, CDR2 SYGVKD.

This clonotype was seen only a few times. A read error is possible here, since a much larger clone lies one base away. The chain combines TRBV4-1 with TRBJ2-7, with 8 nucleotides matching TRBD2. J lost 6 bases, V lost 1 base, and 11 bases had no gene match. The germline CDR1 and CDR2 sequences are MGHRA and YSYEKL. The CDR3 is made up of 16 amino acids. CDR3 amino acids: CASSQGAGTSIGEQYF. The CDR3 bases are TGCGCCAGCAGCCAAGGGGCCGGGACTAGTATCGGCGAGCAGTACTTC.

Many counts were recorded for this clonotype. V is TRBV9 and J is TRBJ2-1, with 9 bases lining up with TRBD2. The germline CDR1 and CDR2 sequences are SGDLS and YYNGEE. The CDR3 is made up of 17 amino acids. The junction had 10 bases not matched to a gene; V was cut back by 6 bases and J by 0 bases. The chain's CDR3 is CASNVGYSGSSYNEQFF. CDR3 nucleotides: TGTGCCAGCAATGTTGGGTATAGCGGGAGCTCCTACAATGAGCAGTTCTTC.

The sample holds many counts of this clonotype. V and J are TRBV7-2 and TRBJ2-5; D may be TRBD1 or TRBD2 (5 bases each). Deletions cut 4 bases from V and 5 bases from J, with 17 bases between. Germline CDR1 SGHTA, CDR2 FQGNSA. The CDR3 sequence is 15 residues long. CDR3 sequence: CASSSLGAWAETQYF. CDR3 sequence (DNA): TGTGCCAGCAGCTCCCTCGGGGCCTGGGCGGAGACCCAGTACTTC. The whole variable domain, remainder taken from reference TRBV7-2 and TRBJ2-5, is GAGVSQSPSNKVTEKGKDVELRCDPISGHTALYWYRQSLGQGLEFLIYFQGNSAPDKSGLPSDRFSAERTGGSVSTLTIQRTQQEDSAVYLCASSSLGAWAETQYFGPGTRLLVL.

This clonotype was found many times. This chain uses TRBV7-9 with TRBJ2-2; 7 bases match TRBD1. This CDR3 is built from 15 residues. Germline V lookup: CDR1 SEHNR, CDR2 FQNEAQ (reference sequence). The trim removed 5 bases at V and 0 bases at J, leaving 3 bases unmatched. Written as DNA, the CDR3 is TGTGCCAGCAGCCCGACAGGGCCGAACACCGGGGAGCTGTTTTTT. As protein: CASSPTGPNTGELFF.

The chain carries TRBV10-1 and TRBJ1-5; the D is unclear. The V gene lost 3 bases and the J gene lost 0 bases, with 3 bases spanning the gap. Germline assignment: CDR1 WNHNN and CDR2 SYGVQD (reference sequence). The CDR3 totals 13 residues. CDR3 in DNA: TGCGCCAGCAGTGAAAATAGCAATCAGCCCCAGCATTTT. Translation gives CASSENSNQPQHF.

The chain is built from TRBV12-3 or TRBV12-4 and TRBJ2-5; the D gene is possibly TRBD1 (7 bases). Deletions cut 3 bases from V and 5 bases from J, with 16 bases between. This CDR3 contains 15 residues. The CDR3 region has the DNA TGTGCCAGCAGTTTTGCGGGCCCAGGGGGGGAGACCCAGTACTTC. Translation: CASSFAGPGGETQYF.

The genes are TRBV5-5 and TRBJ2-3; no clear D gene. CDR1 is SGHKS, CDR2 YYEKEE, per germline (reference sequence). V dropped 3 bases and J dropped 4 bases, with 21 bases sitting between them. The CDR3 is 17 residues long. CDR3 nucleotides: TGTGCCAGCAGCTCAACTGGGTACTTCAGAACCGCAGATACGCAGTATTTT. This sequence encodes CASSSTGYFRTADTQYF.

By share, this clonotype ranks as medium-sized. The genes are TRBV27 and TRBJ2-1, with 11 bases aligning to TRBD2. Germline V gives CDR1 MNHEY, CDR2 SMNVEV (reference sequence). J lost 4 bases, V lost 7 bases, and 15 bases had no gene match. The CDR3 runs to 18 residues. The CDR3 nucleotides read TGTGCCAGCACAGGGCCCGGGACGACTAGCGGGATTTACAATGAGCAGTTCTTC. Translated, it gives CASTGPGTTSGIYNEQFF.

This chain connects TRBV6-1 to TRBJ2-7; no clear D. This CDR3 has 17 residues. V lost 4 bases to trimming and J lost 3 bases, with 22 bases between them. CDR1 and CDR2 from the germline V gene are MNHNS and SASEGT. The chain's CDR3 is CASSVGRIPRALYEQYF. CDR3 DNA sequence: TGTGCCAGCAGTGTGGGAAGGATCCCGCGAGCGCTCTACGAGCAGTACTTC.

This clonotype was seen ten or more times. The chain carries TRBV5-1 and TRBJ2-7; the D call may be TRBD1 or TRBD2 (5 bases each). The V end was cut by 4 bases, the J end by 2 bases, with 16 bases between. The CDR3 length is 15 residues. Germline V gene data show CDR1 as SGHRS and CDR2 as YFSETQ. The CDR3 nucleotides are TGCGCCAGCAGCCCGGGGACCCTTAAGCCCTACGAGCAGTACTTC. This translates into CASSPGTLKPYEQYF.